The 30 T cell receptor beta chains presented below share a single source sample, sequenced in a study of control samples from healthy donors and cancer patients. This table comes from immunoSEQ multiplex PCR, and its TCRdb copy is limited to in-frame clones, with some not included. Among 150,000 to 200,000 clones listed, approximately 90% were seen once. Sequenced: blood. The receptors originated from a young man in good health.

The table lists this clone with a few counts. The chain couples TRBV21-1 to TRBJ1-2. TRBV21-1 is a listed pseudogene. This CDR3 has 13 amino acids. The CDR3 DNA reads TGTGCCAGACCCTCTGTCATTAACTATGGCTACACCTTC. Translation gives CARPSVINYGYTF.

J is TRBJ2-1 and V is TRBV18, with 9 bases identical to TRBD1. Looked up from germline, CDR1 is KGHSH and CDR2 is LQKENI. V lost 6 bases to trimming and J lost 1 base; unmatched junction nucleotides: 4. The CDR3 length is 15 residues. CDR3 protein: CASSRGQGSYNEQFF. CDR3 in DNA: TGTGCCAGCTCCCGCGGACAGGGGTCCTACAATGAGCAGTTCTTC.

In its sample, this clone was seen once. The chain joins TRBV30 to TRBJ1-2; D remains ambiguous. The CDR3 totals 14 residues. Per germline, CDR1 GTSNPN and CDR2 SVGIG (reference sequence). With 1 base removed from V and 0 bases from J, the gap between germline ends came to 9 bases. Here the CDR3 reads CAWSGNTANYGYTF. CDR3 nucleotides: TGTGCCTGGAGTGGAAACACCGCTAACTATGGCTACACCTTC.

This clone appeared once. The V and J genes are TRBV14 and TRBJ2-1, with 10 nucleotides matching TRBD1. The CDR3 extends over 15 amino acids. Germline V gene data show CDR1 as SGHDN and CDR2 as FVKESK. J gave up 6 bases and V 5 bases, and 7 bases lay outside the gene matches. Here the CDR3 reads CASSSPGTGVNEQFF. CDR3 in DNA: TGTGCCAGCAGCTCTCCGGGGACAGGGGTCAATGAGCAGTTCTTC.

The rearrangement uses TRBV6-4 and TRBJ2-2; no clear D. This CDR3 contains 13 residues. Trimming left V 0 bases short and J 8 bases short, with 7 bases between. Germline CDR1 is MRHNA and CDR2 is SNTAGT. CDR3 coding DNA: TGTGCCAGCAGTGACTCTATGACGGGGGAGCTGTTTTTT. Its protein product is CASSDSMTGELFF.

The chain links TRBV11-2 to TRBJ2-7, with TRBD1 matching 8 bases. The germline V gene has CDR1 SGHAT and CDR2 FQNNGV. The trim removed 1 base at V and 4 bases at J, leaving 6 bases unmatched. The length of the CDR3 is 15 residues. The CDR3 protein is CASSLGAGGFYEQYF. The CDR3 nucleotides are TGTGCCAGCAGCTTAGGGGCAGGGGGCTTTTACGAGCAGTACTTC.

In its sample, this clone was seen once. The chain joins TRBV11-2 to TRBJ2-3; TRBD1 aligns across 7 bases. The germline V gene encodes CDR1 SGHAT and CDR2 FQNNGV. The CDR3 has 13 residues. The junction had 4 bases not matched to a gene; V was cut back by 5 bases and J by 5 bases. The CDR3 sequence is CASSPWTGDTQYF. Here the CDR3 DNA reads TGTGCCAGCAGCCCTTGGACAGGAGATACGCAGTATTTT. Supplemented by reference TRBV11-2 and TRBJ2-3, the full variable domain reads EAGVAQSPRYKIIEKRQSVAFWCNPISGHATLYWYQQILGQGPKLLIQFQNNGVVDDSQLPKDRFSAERLKGVDSTLKIQPAKLEDSAVYLCASSPWTGDTQYFGPGTRLTVL.

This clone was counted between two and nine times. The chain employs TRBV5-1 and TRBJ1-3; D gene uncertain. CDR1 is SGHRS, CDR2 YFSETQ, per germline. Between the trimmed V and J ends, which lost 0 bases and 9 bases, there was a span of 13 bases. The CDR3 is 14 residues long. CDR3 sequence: CASSLEWVGGTIYF. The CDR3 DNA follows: TGCGCCAGCAGCTTGGAATGGGTCGGTGGCACCATATATTTT.

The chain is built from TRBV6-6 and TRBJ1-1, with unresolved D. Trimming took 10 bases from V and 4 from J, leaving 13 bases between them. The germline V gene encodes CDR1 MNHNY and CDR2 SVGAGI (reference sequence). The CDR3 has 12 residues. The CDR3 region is CATRRVGTEAFF. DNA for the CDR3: TGTGCCACCCGGAGGGTGGGCACTGAAGCTTTCTTT.

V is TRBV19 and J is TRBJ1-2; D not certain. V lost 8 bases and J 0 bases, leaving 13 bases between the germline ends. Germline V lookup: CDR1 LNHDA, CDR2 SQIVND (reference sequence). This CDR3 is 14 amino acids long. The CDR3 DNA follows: TGTGCCAGTCGGACGGCCGACTCTAACTATGGCTACACCTTC. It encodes CASRTADSNYGYTF.

Here the CDR3 DNA reads TGTGCCAGCAGTTTGGGCAGGGGATCTGGAAACACCATATATTTT. This translates into CASSLGRGSGNTIYF. The rearrangement uses TRBV28 and TRBJ1-3; weak D call: TRBD1 (6 bases). Germline-derived CDR1 and CDR2 are MDHEN and SYDVKM. The ends were cut back, 3 bases at V and 1 base at J, with 10 bases in the middle. The CDR3 has 15 amino acids.

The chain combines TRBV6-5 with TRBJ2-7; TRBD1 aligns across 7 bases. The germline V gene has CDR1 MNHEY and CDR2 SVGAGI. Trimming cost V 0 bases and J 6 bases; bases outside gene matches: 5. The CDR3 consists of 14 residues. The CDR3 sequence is CASSYSIQGSEQYF. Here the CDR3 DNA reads TGTGCCAGCAGTTACTCGATACAGGGGAGCGAGCAGTACTTC.

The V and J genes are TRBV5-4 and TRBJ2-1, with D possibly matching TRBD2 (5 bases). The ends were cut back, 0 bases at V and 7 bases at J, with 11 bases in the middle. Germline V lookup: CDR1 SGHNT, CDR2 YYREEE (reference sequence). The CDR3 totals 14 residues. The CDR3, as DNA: TGTGCCAGCAGCTTGGTTAGCGTGGGGAATGAGCAGTTCTTC. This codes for CASSLVSVGNEQFF. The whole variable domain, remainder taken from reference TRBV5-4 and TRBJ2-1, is ETGVTQSPTHLIKTRGQQVTLRCSSQSGHNTVSWYQQALGQGPQFIFQYYREEENGRGNFPPRFSGLQFPNYSSELNVNALELDDSALYLCASSLVSVGNEQFFGPGTRLTVL.

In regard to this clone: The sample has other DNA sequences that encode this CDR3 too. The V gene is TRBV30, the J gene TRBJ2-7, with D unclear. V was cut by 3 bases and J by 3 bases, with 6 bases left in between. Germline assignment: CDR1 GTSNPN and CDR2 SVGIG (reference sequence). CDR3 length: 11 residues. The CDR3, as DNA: TGTGCCTGGAGCCTAGGCTACGAGCAGTACTTC. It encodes CAWSLGYEQYF.

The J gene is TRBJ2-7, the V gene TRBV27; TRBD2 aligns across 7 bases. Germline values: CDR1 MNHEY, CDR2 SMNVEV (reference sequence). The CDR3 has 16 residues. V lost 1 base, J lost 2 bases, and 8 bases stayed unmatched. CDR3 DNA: TGTGCCAGCAGTTTATTTGGCGGGAGCGCTACCTACGAGCAGTACTTC. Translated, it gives CASSLFGGSATYEQYF.

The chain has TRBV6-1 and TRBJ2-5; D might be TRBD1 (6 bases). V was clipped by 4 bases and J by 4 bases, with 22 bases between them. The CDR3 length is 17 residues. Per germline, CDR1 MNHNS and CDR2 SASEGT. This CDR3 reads CASSGSVGTFRGETQYF. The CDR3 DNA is TGTGCCAGCAGTGGTTCCGTTGGGACATTCCGAGGAGAGACCCAGTACTTC.

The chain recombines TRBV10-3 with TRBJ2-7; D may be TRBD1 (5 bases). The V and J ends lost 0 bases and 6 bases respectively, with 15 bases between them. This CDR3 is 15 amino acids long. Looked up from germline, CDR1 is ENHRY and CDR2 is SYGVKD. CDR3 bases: TGTGCCATCAGTGAGTCGACAGCCCCACTCGGCGAGCAGTACTTC. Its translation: CAISESTAPLGEQYF.

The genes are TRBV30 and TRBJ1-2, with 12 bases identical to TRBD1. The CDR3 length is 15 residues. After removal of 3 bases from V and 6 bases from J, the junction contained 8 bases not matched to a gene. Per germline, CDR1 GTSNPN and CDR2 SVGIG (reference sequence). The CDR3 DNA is TGTGCCTGGAGGAGGGGGACAGGGGGCGGTCATGGCTACACCTTC. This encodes CAWRRGTGGGHGYTF.

Here the CDR3 reads CASSVDGTSGTGELFF. In DNA form, the CDR3 reads TGTGCCAGCAGCGTAGACGGGACTAGTGGCACCGGGGAGCTGTTTTTT. The chain has TRBV9 and TRBJ2-2, with 8 bases identical to TRBD2. There are 16 residues in the CDR3. Germline trimming cut 0 bases from V and 4 bases from J; bases unmatched to any gene: 5. Germline assignment: CDR1 SGDLS and CDR2 YYNGEE.

The CDR3 region has the DNA TGTGCCAGCAGCTTAGGGCCGGGACAGGGTGTGGCAACTAATGAAAAACTGTTTTTT. It encodes CASSLGPGQGVATNEKLFF. The chain employs TRBV7-6 and TRBJ1-4; 9 bases line up with TRBD1. CDR1 is SGHVS, CDR2 FNYEAQ, per germline. The CDR3 length is 19 residues. Trimming took 1 base from V and 0 from J; bases not matched to a gene: 9.

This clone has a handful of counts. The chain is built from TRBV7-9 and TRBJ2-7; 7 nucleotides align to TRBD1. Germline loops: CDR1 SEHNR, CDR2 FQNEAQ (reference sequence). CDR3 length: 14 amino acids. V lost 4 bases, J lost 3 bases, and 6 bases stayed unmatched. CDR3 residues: CASSYDRADYEQYF. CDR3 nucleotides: TGTGCCAGCAGCTATGACAGGGCAGACTACGAGCAGTACTTC.

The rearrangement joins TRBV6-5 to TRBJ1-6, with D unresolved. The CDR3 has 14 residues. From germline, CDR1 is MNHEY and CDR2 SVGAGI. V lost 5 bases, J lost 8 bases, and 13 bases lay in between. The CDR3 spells CASSRGRVDSPLHF. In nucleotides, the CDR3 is TGTGCCAGCAGTCGTGGACGGGTGGATTCACCCCTCCACTTT.

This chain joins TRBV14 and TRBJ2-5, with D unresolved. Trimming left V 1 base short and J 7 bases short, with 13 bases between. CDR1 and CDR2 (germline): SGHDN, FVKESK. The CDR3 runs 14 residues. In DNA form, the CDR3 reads TGTGCCAGCAGCCAAGCCCTTCAGTTTGGGACCCAGTACTTC. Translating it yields CASSQALQFGTQYF.

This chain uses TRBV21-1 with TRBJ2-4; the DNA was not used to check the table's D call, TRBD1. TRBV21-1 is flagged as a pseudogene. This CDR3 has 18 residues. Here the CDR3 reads CASSNRTGSLLAKNIQYF. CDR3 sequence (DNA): TGTGCCAGCAGCAACCGGACAGGTTCGCTTTTAGCCAAAAACATTCAGTACTTC.

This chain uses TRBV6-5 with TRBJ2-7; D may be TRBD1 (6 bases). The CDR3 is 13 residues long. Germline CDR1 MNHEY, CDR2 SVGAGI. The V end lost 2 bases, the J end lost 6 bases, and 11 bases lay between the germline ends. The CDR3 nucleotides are TGTGCCAGCAGTTACGGCCGAGGGGGCGAGCAGTACTTC. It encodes CASSYGRGGEQYF.

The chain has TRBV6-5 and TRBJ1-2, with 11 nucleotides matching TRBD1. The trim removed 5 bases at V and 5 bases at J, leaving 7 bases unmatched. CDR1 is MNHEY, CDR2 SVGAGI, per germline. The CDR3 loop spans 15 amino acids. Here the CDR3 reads CASSRTGGAGYGYTF. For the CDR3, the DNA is TGTGCCAGCAGTAGGACAGGGGGCGCTGGGTATGGCTACACCTTC.

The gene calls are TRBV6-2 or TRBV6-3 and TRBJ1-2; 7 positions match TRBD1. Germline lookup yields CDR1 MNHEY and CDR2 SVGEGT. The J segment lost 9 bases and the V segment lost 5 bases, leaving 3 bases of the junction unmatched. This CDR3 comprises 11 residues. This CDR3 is CASSRDRRYTF. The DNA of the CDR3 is TGTGCCAGCAGTCGGGACAGACGCTACACCTTC.

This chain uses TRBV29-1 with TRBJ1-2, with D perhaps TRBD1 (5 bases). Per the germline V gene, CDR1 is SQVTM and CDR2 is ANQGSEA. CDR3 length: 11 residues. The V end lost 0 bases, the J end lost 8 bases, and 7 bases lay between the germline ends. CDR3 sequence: CSVEEGPGYTF. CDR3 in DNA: TGCAGCGTTGAAGAGGGGCCAGGCTACACCTTC.

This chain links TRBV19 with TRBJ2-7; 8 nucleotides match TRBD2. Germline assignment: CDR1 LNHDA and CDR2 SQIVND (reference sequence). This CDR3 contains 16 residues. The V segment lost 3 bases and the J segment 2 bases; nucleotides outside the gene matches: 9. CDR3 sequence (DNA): TGTGCCAGTAGTATCCGGGTGACAGCGGGAGCCTACGAGCAGTACTTC. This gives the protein CASSIRVTAGAYEQYF.

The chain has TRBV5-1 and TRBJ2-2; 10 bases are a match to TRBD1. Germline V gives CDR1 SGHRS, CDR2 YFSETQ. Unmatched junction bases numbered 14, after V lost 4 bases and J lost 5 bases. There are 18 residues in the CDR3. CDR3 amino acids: CASSARAPGQGRTGELFF. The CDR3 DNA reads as TGCGCCAGCAGCGCCCGTGCCCCGGGACAGGGGAGAACCGGGGAGCTGTTTTTT.